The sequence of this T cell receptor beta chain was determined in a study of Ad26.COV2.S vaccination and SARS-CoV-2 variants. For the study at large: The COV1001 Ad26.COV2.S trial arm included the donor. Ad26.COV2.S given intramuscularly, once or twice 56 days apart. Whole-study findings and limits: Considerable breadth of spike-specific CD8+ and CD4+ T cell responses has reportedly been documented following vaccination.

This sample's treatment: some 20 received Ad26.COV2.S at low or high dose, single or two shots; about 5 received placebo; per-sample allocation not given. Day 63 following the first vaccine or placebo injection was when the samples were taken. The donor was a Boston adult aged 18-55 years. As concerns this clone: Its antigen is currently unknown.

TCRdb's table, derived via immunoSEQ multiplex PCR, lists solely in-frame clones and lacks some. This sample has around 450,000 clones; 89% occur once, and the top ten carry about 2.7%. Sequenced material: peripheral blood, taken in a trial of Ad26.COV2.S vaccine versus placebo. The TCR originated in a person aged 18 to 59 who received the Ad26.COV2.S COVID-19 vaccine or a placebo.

The CDR3 is CASTSRLNSPLHF. CDR3 sequence (DNA): TGTGCCAGCACCTCCCGTCTTAATTCACCCCTCCACTTT. The V gene is TRBV7-6, the J gene TRBJ1-6, with unresolved D. This CDR3 region has 13 residues. The V and J ends lost 7 bases and 6 bases respectively, with 10 bases between them. Per germline, CDR1 SGHVS and CDR2 FNYEAQ.